One sample yielded the 2 T cell receptor beta chains listed below, sequenced in a study of cytomegalovirus exposure and HLA in healthy donors (dated by TCRdb to 2017 to 2019). Libraries were built with the immunoSEQ multiplex PCR assay. For the multiplex PCR, a mixture combining 60 forward primers for TCR Vbeta segments and 13 reverse primers for TCR Jbeta segments was used. TCRdb limited this immuneACCESS table to in-frame rearrangements with V and J called. A share of clones is missing; checked studies link under half to unresolved V genes, and the rest is unexplained. Present in this sample are under 150,000 clones, 73% of which were seen just once. The ten top clones hold approximately 15% of the sample. Sequencing was carried out using PBMCs. Receptors were obtained from a human donor in good health.

V usage is TRBV4-1 and J usage is TRBJ1-4; possibly TRBD1 for D (5 bases). The ends were cut back, 0 bases at V and 4 bases at J, with 12 bases in the middle. This CDR3 has 16 residues. Germline lookup yields CDR1 MGHRA and CDR2 YSYEKL. CDR3 DNA sequence: TGCGCCAGCAGCCAAGAAGGGCAGGGCCATAATGAAAAACTGTTTTTT. It specifies CASSQEGQGHNEKLFF.

V is TRBV23-1 and J is TRBJ2-1; TRBD1 agrees at 9 bases. TRBV23-1 is treated as an ORF (open reading frame) with a function not yet certain. Germline trimming cut 9 bases from V and 4 bases from J; bases unmatched to any gene: 10. The CDR3 extends over 15 amino acids. CDR3 in amino acids: CARFGDRAPYNEQFF. In DNA form, the CDR3 reads TGCGCCAGATTTGGGGACAGGGCGCCATACAATGAGCAGTTCTTC.